This note documents a single T cell receptor beta chain sequence. This CDR3 is 18 amino acids long. The V gene end was trimmed by 3 bases and the J gene end by 4 bases; junction bases not matched to a gene: 14. CDR1 and CDR2 from the germline V gene are KGHSH and LQKENI. This entry comes from a study of blood T cell repertoires in COVID-19. Study at large: From T cells, B-cell-depleted T cells, or PBMCs came the material, which was cDNA or gDNA.

Per the study methods: Reference gene primer amplification gave nucleated cell count estimates. This table comes from immunoSEQ multiplex PCR, and its TCRdb copy is limited to in-frame clones, with some not included. D and trimming come from the DNA, and the V and J calls and clone size come from that table. The table lists around 430,000 clones, about 87% of them singletons. The sample consisted of PBMCs or T cells enriched from blood (not recorded which). V is TRBV18 and J is TRBJ2-2; 7 nucleotides align to TRBD1. The sequence was collected from a woman in her forties or fifties who had recovered from COVID-19. Here the CDR3 DNA reads TGTGCCAGCTCACCCCAAGTTTATTCCGGGACAGCCACCGGGGAGCTGTTTTTT. Its protein is CASSPQVYSGTATGELFF.